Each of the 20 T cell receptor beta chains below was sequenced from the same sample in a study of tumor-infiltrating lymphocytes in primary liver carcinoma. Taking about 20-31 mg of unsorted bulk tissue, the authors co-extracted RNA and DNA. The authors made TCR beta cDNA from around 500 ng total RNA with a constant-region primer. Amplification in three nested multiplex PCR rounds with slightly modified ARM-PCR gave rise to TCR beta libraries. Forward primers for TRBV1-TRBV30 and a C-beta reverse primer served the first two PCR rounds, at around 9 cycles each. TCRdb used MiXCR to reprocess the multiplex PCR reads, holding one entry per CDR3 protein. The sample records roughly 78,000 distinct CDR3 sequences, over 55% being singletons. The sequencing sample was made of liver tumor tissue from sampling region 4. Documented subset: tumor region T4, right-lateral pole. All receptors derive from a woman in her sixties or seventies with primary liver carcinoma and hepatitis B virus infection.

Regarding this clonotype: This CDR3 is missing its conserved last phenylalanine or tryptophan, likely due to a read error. The CDR3 nucleotides are TGTGCCAGCAGTTACTCGTTGGGACAGGCCACTGAAGCTTTCATT. This sequence encodes CASSYSLGQATEAFI. The rearrangement joins TRBV6-5 to TRBJ1-1; 8 bases line up with TRBD1. The CDR3 is 15 amino acids. The J segment lost 4 bases and the V segment lost 0 bases, leaving 4 bases of the junction unmatched. Per germline, CDR1 MNHEY and CDR2 SVGAGI.

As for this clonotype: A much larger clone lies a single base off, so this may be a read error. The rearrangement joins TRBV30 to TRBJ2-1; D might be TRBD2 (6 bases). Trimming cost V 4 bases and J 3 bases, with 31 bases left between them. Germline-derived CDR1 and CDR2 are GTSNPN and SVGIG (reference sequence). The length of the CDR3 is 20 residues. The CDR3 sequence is CAWTPSRGGKVMFGYNEQFF. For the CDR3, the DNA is TGTGCCTGGACCCCCTCCCGGGGCGGGAAAGTTATGTTCGGCTACAATGAGCAGTTCTTC.

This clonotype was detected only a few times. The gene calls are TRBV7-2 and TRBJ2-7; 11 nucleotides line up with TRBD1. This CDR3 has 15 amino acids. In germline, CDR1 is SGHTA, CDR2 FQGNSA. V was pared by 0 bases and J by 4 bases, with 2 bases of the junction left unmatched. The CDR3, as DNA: TGTGCCAGCAGCTTAGCGGGGACAGGGGGATACGAGCAGTACTTC. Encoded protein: CASSLAGTGGYEQYF.

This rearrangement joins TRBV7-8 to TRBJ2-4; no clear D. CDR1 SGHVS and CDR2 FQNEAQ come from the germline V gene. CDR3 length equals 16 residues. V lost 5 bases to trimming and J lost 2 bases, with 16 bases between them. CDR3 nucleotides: TGTGCCAGCAGCCCCCGACCAGCCCTATCCAAAAACATTCAGTACTTC. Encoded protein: CASSPRPALSKNIQYF.

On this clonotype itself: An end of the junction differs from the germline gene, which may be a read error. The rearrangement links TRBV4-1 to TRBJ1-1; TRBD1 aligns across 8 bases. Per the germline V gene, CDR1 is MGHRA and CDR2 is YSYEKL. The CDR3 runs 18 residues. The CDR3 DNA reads TGCGCCAGCAGCCAAGATGGGCAGGGGGCGAGGGTGGACATTGAAGCTTCCTTT. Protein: CASSQDGQGARVDIEASF.

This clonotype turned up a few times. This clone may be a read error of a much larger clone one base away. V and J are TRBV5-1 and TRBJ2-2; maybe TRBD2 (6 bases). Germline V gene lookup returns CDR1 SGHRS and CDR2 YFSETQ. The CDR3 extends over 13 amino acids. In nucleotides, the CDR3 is TGCACCAGCTGTAGCGGGAACACCGGGGAGCTGTTTTTT. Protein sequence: CTSCSGNTGELFF.

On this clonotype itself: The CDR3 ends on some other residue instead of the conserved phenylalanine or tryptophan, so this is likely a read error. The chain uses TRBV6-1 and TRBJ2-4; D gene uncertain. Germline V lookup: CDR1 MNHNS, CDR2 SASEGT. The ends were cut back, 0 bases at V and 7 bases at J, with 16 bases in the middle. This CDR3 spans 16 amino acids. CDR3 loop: CASSEARSLNANIQYL. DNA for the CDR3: TGTGCCAGCAGTGAAGCAAGATCGCTGAATGCGAACATTCAGTACTTA.

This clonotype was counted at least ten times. The CDR3 region is CASSPLVSSFNNEQFF. The DNA of the CDR3 is TGTGCCAGCAGTCCCCTTGTTTCTAGCTTCAACAATGAGCAGTTCTTC. This sequence joins TRBV12-3 or TRBV12-4 and TRBJ2-1, with D possibly matching TRBD2 (5 bases). The CDR3 consists of 16 residues. V was shortened by 5 bases and J by 5 bases, with 19 bases between the two germline ends.

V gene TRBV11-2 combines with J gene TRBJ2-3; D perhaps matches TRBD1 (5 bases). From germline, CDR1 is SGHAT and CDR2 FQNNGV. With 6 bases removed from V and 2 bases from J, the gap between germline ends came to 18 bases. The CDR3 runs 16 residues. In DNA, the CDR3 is TGTGCCAGCAGTGCAGAGCACTGGGGCTACACAGATACGCAGTATTTT. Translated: CASSAEHWGYTDTQYF.

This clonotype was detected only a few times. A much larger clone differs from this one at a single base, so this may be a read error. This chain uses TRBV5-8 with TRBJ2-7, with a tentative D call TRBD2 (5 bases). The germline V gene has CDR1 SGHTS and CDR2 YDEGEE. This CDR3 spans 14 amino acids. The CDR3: CAISSRTQTYEQYF. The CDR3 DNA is TGTGCCATCAGCTCCCGGACTCAAACCTACGAGCAGTACTTC.

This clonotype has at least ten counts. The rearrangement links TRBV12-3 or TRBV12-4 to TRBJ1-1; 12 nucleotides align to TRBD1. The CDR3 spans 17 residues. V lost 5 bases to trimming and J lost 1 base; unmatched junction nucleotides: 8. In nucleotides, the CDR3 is TGTGCCAGCAGTCCTTATCCGGGACAGGGGGCGAACACTGAAGCTTTCTTT. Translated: CASSPYPGQGANTEAFF.

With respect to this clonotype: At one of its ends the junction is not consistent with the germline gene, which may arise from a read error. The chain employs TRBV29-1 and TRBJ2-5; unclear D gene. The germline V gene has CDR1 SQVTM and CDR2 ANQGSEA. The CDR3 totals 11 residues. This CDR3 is CSVKYQEAQYF. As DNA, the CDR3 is TGCAGCGTTAAATACCAAGAGGCCCAGTACTTT.

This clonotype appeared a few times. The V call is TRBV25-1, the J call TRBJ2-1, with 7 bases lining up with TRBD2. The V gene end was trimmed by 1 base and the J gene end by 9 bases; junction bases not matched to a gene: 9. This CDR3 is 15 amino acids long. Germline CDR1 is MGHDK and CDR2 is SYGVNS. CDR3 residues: CASSELGGSIREQFF. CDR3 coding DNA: TGTGCCAGCAGTGAATTGGGCGGGAGTATACGTGAGCAGTTCTTC.

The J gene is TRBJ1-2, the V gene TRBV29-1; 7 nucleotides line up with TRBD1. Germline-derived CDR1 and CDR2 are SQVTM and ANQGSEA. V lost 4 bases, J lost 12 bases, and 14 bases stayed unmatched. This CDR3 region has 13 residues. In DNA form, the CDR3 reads TGCAGCGTTGGAAGAGGGGGCGAAAGAGGCCACACCTTC. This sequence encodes CSVGRGGERGHTF.

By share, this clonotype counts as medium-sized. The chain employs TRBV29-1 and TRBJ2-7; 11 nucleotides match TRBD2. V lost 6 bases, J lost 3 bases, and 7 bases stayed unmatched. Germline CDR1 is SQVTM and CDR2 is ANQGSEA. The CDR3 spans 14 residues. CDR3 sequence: CSVALGTSGYEQYF. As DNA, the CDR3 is TGCAGCGTCGCCCTTGGGACTAGCGGCTACGAGCAGTACTTC.

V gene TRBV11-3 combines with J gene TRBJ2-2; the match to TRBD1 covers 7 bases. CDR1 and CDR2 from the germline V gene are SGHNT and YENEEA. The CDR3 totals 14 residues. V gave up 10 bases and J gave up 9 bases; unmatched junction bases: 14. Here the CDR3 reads CANRGTRAIRELFF. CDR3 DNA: TGTGCCAACAGGGGAACTAGGGCGATCCGGGAGCTGTTTTTT.

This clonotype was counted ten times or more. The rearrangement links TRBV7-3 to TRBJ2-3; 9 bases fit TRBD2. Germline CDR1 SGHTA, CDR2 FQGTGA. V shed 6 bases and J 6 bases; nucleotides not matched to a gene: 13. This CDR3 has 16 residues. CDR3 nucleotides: TGTGCCAGCAGAGGGGGAATGGCGGGAGGGCTGGATACGCAGTATTTT. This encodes CASRGGMAGGLDTQYF.

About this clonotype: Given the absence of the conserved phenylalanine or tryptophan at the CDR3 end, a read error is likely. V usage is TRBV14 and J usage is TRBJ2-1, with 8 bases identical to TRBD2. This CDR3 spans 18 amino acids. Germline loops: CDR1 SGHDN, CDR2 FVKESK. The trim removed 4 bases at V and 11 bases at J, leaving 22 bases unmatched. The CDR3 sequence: CASSLSGKRSLGSIQQFY. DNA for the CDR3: TGTGCCAGCAGCCTTAGCGGGAAAAGGTCTCTCGGTTCGATTCAGCAGTTCTAC.

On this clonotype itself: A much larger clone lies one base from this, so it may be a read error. The CDR3 is CASSGGRFPEAFF. CDR3 sequence (DNA): TGTGCCAGCAGTGGCGGGAGGTTCCCTGAAGCTTTCTTT. J is TRBJ1-1 and V is TRBV28; D gene unclear. Germline V gene lookup returns CDR1 MDHEN and CDR2 SYDVKM. The V end was cut by 5 bases, the J end by 6 bases, with 13 bases between. The CDR3 sequence is 13 residues long.

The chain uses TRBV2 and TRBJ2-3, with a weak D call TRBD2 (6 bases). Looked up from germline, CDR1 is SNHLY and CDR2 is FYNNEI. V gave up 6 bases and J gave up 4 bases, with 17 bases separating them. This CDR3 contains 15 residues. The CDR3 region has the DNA TGTGCCAGCAGGGTTGGGACTCCCGGCGCAGATACGCAGTATTTT. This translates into CASRVGTPGADTQYF. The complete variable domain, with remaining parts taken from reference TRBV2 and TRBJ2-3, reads EPEVTQTPSHQVTQMGQEVILRCVPISNHLYFYWYRQILGQKVEFLVSFYNNEISEKSEIFDDQFSVERPDGSNFTLKIRSTKLEDSAMYFCASRVGTPGADTQYFGPGTRLTVL.